A selection of T cell receptor beta chains follows, all from one sample in a study of shared clonotypes between healthy human individuals. TCRdb keeps only in-frame clones here, not all; method: immunoSEQ multiplex PCR. The table lists about 460,000 clones, around 77% of them singletons. The sample was PBMCs. The receptors shown here come from a woman in her 40s in good health. Some clones in this sample may be carry-over from other donors' samples. CDR3s include the opening cysteine and the closing phenylalanine or tryptophan. D genes are given only for firm matches. Clone sizes are given selectively: once, few, many, or a class where the clone is expanded.

TRBD1 - TRBV7-3 14 CASSLTGGSYEQYF
TRBD2 - TRBV7-3 15 CASSLGLVESDTQYF
- - TRBV7-9 14 CASSLTGLPNGYTF
- once TRBV19 14 CASSIKGSDYEQYF
- few TRBV6-1 13 CASTLLGDTEAFF
TRBD2 - TRBV27 13 CASRGTSSETQYF
- few TRBV5-1 15 CASSLDGRSTDTQYF
- - TRBV5-1 16 CASSLLGVISNQPQHF
- - TRBV7-9 13 CASSLVSGAEAFF
- - TRBV7-2 15 CASSPSQGAGNTIYF
- - TRBV2 12 CASRTDSYEQYF
TRBD2 - TRBV6-5 14 CASSIAGGTNEQFF
TRBD1 - TRBV7-3 13 CASSGQGARGYTF
TRBD1 - TRBV28 16 CASTKRGTGRHYGYTF
- - TRBV15 15 CATSRVSGMGTEAFF
TRBD1 many TRBV18 13 CASSQGASYEQYF
TRBD2 - TRBV5-1 15 CASSSPSGRVDEQYF
TRBD2 - TRBV7-9 16 CASSLGTSGRTDTQYF
TRBD1 - TRBV6-1 14 CASSTGTGGETQYF
TRBD1 - TRBV9 14 CASSPRQGGTEAFF
TRBD1 - TRBV25-1 18 CASIPINYGQGASDTQYF
- - TRBV28 13 CATHSRGRYEQYF
- few TRBV5-1 14 CASSIPLGPYEQYF
- - TRBV5-4 14 CASSRDRFSYEQYF
TRBD1 - TRBV7-9 17 CASSPQGAGTQNFEAFF
- - TRBV9 14 CASSVGGDTHIQYF